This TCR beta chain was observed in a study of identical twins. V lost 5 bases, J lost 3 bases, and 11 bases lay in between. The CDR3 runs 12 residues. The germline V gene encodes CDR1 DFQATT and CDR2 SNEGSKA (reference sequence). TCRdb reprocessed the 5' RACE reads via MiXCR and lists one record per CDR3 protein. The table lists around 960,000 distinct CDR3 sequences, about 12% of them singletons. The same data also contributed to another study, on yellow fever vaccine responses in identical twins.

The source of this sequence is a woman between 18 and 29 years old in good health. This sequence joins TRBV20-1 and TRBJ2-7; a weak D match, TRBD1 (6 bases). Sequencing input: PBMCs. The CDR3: CSAFRGNYEQYV. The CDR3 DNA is TGCAGTGCTTTCAGGGGCAACTACGAGCAGTACGTC.